This T cell receptor beta chain was documented in a study of T cells after posttransplantation cyclophosphamide. General study findings and limits: Recipient CMV seropositivity and CMV reactivation strongly tracked TRB clonality.

Assay used: immunoSEQ multiplex PCR; TCRdb lists only in-frame clones, some missing. The sample has about 43,000 clones, roughly 91% seen once. V was trimmed by 4 bases and J by 11 bases, leaving 18 bases between them. Per the germline V gene, CDR1 is SGHRS and CDR2 is YFSETQ. The length of the CDR3 is 13 residues. Remarks on this clone: The antigen is unknown.

Treatment was busulfan-fludarabine conditioning, a marrow graft, and cyclophosphamide on days +3 and +4. The source is a male patient aged 55 to 69 who received an allogeneic stem cell transplant from a related donor and was CMV-positive. The graft donor may have contributed some T cells. The sample was PBMCs, taken roughly 59 days after allogeneic stem cell transplant with posttransplant cyclophosphamide. The chain is built from TRBV5-1 and TRBJ1-1; tentative D call: TRBD1 (6 bases). As DNA, the CDR3 is TGCGCCAGCAGCCCGGACCTCCGACAGGCGGCTTTCTTT. Protein product: CASSPDLRQAAFF.